Following are 17 T cell receptor beta chains from one sample sequenced in a study of read filtering for tumor transcriptome and immune sequencing. The library was built from roughly 400 ng RNA with molecular barcoded adaptors for alpha/delta and beta/gamma chains. MiXCR, run by TCRdb on the reads, gives a single entry per CDR3 protein. The sample has 37,000 or so distinct CDR3 sequences; about 13% are singletons. Input material: a population of CD138-negative cells sorted from bone marrow. These receptors were obtained from a donor at least 40 years old with multiple myeloma.

At least ten counts were recorded for this clonotype. V is TRBV20-1 and J is TRBJ1-2; 7 bases are a match to TRBD1. V shed 2 bases and J 4 bases; nucleotides not matched to a gene: 7. Germline V gene lookup returns CDR1 DFQATT and CDR2 SNEGSKA (reference sequence). This CDR3 spans 14 amino acids. As DNA, the CDR3 is TGCAGTGCTAGAAGTGACAGGGAGGCCTATGGCTACACCTTC. This encodes CSARSDREAYGYTF.

On this clonotype: A read error is possible here, since a much larger clone lies one base away. The chain couples TRBV9 to TRBJ1-2, with D hard to call. The CDR3 runs 14 residues. The germline gives CDR1 SGDLS, CDR2 YYNGEE. The CDR3 region has the DNA TGTGCCAGCAGCGTTCAGGCAGCTAACTATGGCTACGCCTTC. This codes for CASSVQAANYGYAF.

The V gene is TRBV4-3, the J gene TRBJ2-6; D tentatively reads TRBD1 or TRBD2 (5 bases each). Per germline, CDR1 LGHNA and CDR2 YSLEER. V lost 4 bases and J lost 2, with 21 bases in between. This CDR3 comprises 19 residues. CDR3 in DNA: TGCGCCAGCAGCCTCTGGGGTGTATTCCAGGGAGCTGGGGCCAACGTCCTGACTTTC. It specifies CASSLWGVFQGAGANVLTF.

By its share, this clonotype is medium-sized. V gene TRBV2 combines with J gene TRBJ2-1; 10 bases align to TRBD2. Germline CDR1 is SNHLY and CDR2 is FYNNEI. V was clipped by 6 bases and J by 4 bases; unmatched bases: 6. The CDR3 totals 15 residues. CDR3 nucleotide sequence: TGTGCCAGCAGCCCCAGGACTAGCGGATACAATGAGCAGTTCTTC. This encodes CASSPRTSGYNEQFF.

The sample holds many counts of this clonotype. The rearrangement uses TRBV20-1 and TRBJ2-1; maybe TRBD2 (6 bases). Trimming left V 3 bases short and J 2 bases short, with 17 bases between. Germline V CDR1 and CDR2: DFQATT, SNEGSKA (reference sequence). CDR3 length: 16 residues. The CDR3 nucleotides are TGCAGTGCTAGCATACTAGCACCAATTACCTACAATGAGCAGTTCTTC. It encodes CSASILAPITYNEQFF.

This clonotype was seen repeatedly, ten times or more. The chain carries TRBV6-5 and TRBJ2-7, with D possibly matching TRBD1 (5 bases). This CDR3 spans 12 amino acids. Germline assignment: CDR1 MNHEY and CDR2 SVGAGI. Between the trimmed V and J ends, which lost 3 bases and 7 bases, there was a span of 10 bases. The DNA of the CDR3 is TGTGCCAGCAGTTATAGGGGTAGGGAGCAGTACTTC. Its protein product is CASSYRGREQYF.

This clonotype was seen at least ten times. At one end the junction does not follow the germline gene, possibly because of a read error. This chain connects TRBV29-1 to TRBJ1-4, with D possibly TRBD1 on 6 matching bases. Germline V gives CDR1 SQVTM, CDR2 ANQGSEA. This CDR3 comprises 14 residues. The CDR3 DNA sequence: TGCAGCGTTGGGACGGGGGGCACTAATGAAAAACGGTTTTTT. Amino acid sequence: CSVGTGGTNEKRFF.

Ten or more counts support this clonotype. This chain joins TRBV28 and TRBJ2-1; a weak D match, TRBD1 (6 bases). V lost 2 bases and J lost 4, with 12 bases in between. This CDR3 spans 15 amino acids. Germline loops: CDR1 MDHEN, CDR2 SYDVKM. The CDR3 DNA follows: TGTGCCAGCAGTTTAATAGACAGGAATTACAATGAGCAGTTCTTC. This codes for CASSLIDRNYNEQFF.

This clonotype was detected ten times or more. The genes are TRBV20-1 and TRBJ2-1, with 8 nucleotides matching TRBD1. The germline CDR1 and CDR2 sequences are DFQATT and SNEGSKA (reference sequence). Trimming cost V 3 bases and J 1 base; bases outside gene matches: 5. This CDR3 has 15 amino acids. The CDR3: CSARGTGGSYNEQFF. CDR3 in DNA: TGCAGTGCTAGGGGTACAGGGGGGTCCTACAATGAGCAGTTCTTC.

The V gene is TRBV30, the J gene TRBJ2-3, with 9 bases lining up with TRBD1. This CDR3 has 14 amino acids. Unmatched junction bases numbered 6, after V lost 8 bases and J lost 0 bases. The germline V gene has CDR1 GTSNPN and CDR2 SVGIG (reference sequence). CDR3 in amino acids: CARSTGGSTDTQYF. The CDR3 bases are TGTGCCCGGTCGACAGGGGGAAGCACAGATACGCAGTATTTT.

This clonotype was recorded at least ten times. The chain carries TRBV28 and TRBJ2-5, with TRBD1 matching 9 bases. With 6 bases clipped from V and 4 bases from J, the junction kept 6 bases outside the gene matches. This CDR3 has 14 residues. Germline-derived CDR1 and CDR2 are MDHEN and SYDVKM. CDR3 nucleotide sequence: TGTGCCAGCAGAACTCCGGGACAGGGAGAGACCCAGTACTTC. Its protein is CASRTPGQGETQYF.

This clonotype occurred many times. CDR3 coding DNA: TGTGCCAGCATTTCTAGGGGATTCGATAGCTCCTACAATGAGCAGTTCTTC. Protein: CASISRGFDSSYNEQFF. The chain joins TRBV5-5 to TRBJ2-1, with D possibly being TRBD1 (5 bases). Germline V gives CDR1 SGHKS, CDR2 YYEKEE (reference sequence). Trimming took off 6 bases at V and 0 bases at J, with 19 bases between the two ends. The CDR3 covers 17 residues.

In this sample, this clonotype turned up many times. The chain has TRBV5-6 and TRBJ2-3; no definite D call. The CDR3 length is 16 residues. With 4 bases removed from V and 0 bases from J, the gap between germline ends came to 15 bases. The germline CDR1 and CDR2 sequences are SGHDT and YYEEEE. The CDR3: CASSPPGSYSTDTQYF. In nucleotides, the CDR3 is TGTGCCAGCAGCCCCCCCGGTAGCTATAGCACAGATACGCAGTATTTT.

V is TRBV29-1 and J is TRBJ2-5, with D hard to call. With 1 base removed from V and 5 bases from J, the gap between germline ends came to 8 bases. Germline CDR1 is SQVTM and CDR2 is ANQGSEA. The length of the CDR3 is 12 residues. CDR3 DNA sequence: TGCAGCGTTGAAGGGGTCGCGGAGACCCAGTACTTC. This sequence encodes CSVEGVAETQYF. The full variable domain, with the rest looked up from reference TRBV29-1 and TRBJ2-5, is SAVISQKPSRDICQRGTSLTIQCQVDSQVTMMFWYRQQPGQSLTLIATANQGSEATYESGFVIDKFPISRPNLTFSTLTVSNMSPEDSSIYLCSVEGVAETQYFGPGTRLLVL.

This chain uses TRBV7-9 with TRBJ2-1; no clear D gene. CDR1 is SEHNR and CDR2 is FQNEAQ in the germline V gene (reference sequence). CDR3 length equals 12 residues. V was cut by 3 bases and J by 6 bases, with 6 bases left in between. The CDR3 region has the DNA TGTGCCAGCAGCTTTGGCATCAATGAGCAGTTCTTC. Translation gives CASSFGINEQFF.

The sample holds a few counts of this clonotype. The chain uses TRBV11-3 and TRBJ2-7, with 10 bases identical to TRBD1. This CDR3 has 15 residues. Trimming took 3 bases from V and 2 from J; bases not matched to a gene: 4. Germline assignment: CDR1 SGHNT and CDR2 YENEEA. The CDR3 here is CASSLKGTGAYEQYF. The CDR3 bases are TGTGCCAGCAGCTTGAAAGGGACAGGGGCCTACGAGCAGTACTTC.

This clonotype came up many times. The chain carries TRBV7-9 and TRBJ2-5, with D unclear. Germline CDR1 reads SEHNR; CDR2 reads FQNEAQ (reference sequence). The CDR3 runs 14 residues. Trimming left V 1 base short and J 7 bases short, with 13 bases between. DNA for the CDR3: TGTGCCAGCAGCTTAGGGGATCTGTCGGGGACCCAGTACTTC. Encoded protein: CASSLGDLSGTQYF.